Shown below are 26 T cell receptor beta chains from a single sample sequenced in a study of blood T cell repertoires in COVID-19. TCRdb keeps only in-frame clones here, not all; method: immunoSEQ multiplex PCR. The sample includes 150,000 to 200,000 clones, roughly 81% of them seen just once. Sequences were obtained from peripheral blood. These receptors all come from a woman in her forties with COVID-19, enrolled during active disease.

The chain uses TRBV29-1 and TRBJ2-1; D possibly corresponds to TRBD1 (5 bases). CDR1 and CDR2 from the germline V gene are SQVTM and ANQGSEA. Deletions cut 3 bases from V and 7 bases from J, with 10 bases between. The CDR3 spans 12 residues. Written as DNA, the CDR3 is TGCAGCGTTGACAGGGTTACAAATGAGCAGTTCTTC. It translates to CSVDRVTNEQFF.

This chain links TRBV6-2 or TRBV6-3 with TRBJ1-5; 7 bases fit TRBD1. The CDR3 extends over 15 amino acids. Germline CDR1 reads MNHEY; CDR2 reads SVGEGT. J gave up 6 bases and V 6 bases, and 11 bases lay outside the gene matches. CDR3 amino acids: CASRPPTGSAQPQHF. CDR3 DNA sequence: TGTGCCAGCAGACCTCCGACAGGGAGTGCTCAGCCCCAGCATTTT.

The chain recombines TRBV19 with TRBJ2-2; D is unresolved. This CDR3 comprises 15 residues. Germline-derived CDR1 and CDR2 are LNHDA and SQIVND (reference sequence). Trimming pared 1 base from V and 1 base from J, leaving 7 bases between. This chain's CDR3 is CASSIARWNTGELFF. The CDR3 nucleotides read TGTGCCAGTAGTATAGCGAGGTGGAACACCGGGGAGCTGTTTTTT.

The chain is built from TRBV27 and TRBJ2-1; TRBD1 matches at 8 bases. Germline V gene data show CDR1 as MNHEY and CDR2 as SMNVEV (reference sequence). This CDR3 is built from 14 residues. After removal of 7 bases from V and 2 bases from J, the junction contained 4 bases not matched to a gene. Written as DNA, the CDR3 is TGTGCCAGCACCCCGGGACAGGCCTACAATGAGCAGTTCTTC. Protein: CASTPGQAYNEQFF.

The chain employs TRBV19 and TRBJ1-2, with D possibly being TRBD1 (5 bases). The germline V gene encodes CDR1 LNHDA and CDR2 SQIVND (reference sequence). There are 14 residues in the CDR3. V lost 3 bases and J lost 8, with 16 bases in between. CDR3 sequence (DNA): TGTGCCAGTAGTATCCCCAGGACAATACGGGGCTACACCTTC. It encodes CASSIPRTIRGYTF.

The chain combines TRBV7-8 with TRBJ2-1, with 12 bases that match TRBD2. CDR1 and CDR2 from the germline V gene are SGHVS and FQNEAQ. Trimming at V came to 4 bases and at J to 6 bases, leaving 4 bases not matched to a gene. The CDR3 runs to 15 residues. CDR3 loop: CASSSGLAGGNEQFF. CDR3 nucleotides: TGTGCCAGCAGCTCGGGACTAGCGGGCGGCAATGAGCAGTTCTTC.

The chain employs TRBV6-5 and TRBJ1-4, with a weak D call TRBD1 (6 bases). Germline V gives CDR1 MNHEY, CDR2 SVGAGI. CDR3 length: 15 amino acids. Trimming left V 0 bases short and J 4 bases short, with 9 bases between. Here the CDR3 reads CASSYSGHNNEKLFF. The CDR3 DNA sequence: TGTGCCAGCAGTTACTCGGGACACAATAATGAAAAACTGTTTTTT.

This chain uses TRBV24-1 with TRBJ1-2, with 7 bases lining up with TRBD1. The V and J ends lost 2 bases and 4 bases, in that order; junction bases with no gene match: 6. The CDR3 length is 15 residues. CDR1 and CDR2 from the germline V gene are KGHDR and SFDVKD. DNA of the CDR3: TGTGCCACCAGTGATTCTAGACAGGGAGCCTATGGCTACACCTTC. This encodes CATSDSRQGAYGYTF.

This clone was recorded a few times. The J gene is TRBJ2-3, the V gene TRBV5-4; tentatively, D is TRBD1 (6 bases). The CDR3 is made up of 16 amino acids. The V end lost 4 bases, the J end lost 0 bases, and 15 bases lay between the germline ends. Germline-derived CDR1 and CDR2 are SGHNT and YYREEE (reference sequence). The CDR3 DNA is TGTGCCAGCAGCCTCGGGACACACGGAAGCACAGATACGCAGTATTTT. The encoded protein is CASSLGTHGSTDTQYF.

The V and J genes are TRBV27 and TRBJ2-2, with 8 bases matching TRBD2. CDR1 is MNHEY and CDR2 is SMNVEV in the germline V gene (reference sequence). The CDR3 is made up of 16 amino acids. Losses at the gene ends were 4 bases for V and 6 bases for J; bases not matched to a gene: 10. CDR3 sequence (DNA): TGTGCCAGCAGTTCTAGGGGGGGACTAGTCCCCGGGGAGCTGTTTTTT. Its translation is CASSSRGGLVPGELFF.

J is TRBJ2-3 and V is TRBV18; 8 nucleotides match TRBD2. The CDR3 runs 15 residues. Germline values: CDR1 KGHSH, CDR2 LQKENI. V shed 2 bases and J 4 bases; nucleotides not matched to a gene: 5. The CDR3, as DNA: TGTGCCAGCTCACCATCGCGGGGGGCCCCAGATACGCAGTATTTT. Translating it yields CASSPSRGAPDTQYF.

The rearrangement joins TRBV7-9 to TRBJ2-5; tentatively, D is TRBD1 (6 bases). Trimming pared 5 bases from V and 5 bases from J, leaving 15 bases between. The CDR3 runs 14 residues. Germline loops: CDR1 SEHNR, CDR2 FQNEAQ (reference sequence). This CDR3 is CASSPGQSSETQYF. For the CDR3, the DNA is TGTGCCAGCAGCCCAGGACAGTCCTCCGAGACCCAGTACTTC.

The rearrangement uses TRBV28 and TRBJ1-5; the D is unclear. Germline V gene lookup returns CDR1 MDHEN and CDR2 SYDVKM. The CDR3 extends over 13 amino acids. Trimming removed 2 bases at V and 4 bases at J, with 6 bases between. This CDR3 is CASSLESNQPQHF. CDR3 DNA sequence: TGTGCCAGCAGTTTAGAGTCTAATCAGCCCCAGCATTTT.

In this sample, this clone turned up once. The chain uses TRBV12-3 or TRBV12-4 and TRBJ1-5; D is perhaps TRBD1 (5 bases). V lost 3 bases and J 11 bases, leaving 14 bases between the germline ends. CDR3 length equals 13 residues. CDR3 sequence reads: CASSFGSGSSQHF. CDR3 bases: TGTGCCAGCAGTTTTGGGTCAGGGTCCTCCCAGCATTTT.

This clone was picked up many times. CDR3 in DNA: TGTGCCAGCAGTCACCGGGACTGGCATTTT. Protein sequence: CASSHRDWHF. The chain couples TRBV28 to TRBJ1-5; a possible D gene is TRBD1 (5 bases). Trimming pared 5 bases from V and 15 bases from J, leaving 11 bases between. CDR1 and CDR2 (germline): MDHEN, SYDVKM. The CDR3 is 10 residues long.

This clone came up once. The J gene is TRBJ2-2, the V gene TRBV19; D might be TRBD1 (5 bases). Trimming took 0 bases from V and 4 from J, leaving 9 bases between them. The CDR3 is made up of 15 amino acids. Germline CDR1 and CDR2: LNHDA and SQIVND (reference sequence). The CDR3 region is CASSIDGAVTGELFF. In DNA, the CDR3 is TGTGCCAGTAGTATAGATGGGGCGGTCACCGGGGAGCTGTTTTTT.

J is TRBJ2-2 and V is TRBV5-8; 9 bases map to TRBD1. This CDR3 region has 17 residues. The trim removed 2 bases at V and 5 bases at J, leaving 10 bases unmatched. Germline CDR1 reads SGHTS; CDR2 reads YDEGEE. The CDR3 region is CASSFPPGQGFTGELFF. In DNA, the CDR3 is TGTGCCAGCAGCTTCCCTCCGGGACAGGGTTTTACCGGGGAGCTGTTTTTT.

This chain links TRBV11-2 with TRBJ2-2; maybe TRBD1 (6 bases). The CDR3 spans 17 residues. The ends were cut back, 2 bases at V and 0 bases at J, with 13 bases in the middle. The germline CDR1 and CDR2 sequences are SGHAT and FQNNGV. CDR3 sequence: CASSLPLKGANTGELFF. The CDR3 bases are TGTGCCAGCAGCTTACCGCTCAAGGGGGCGAACACCGGGGAGCTGTTTTTT.

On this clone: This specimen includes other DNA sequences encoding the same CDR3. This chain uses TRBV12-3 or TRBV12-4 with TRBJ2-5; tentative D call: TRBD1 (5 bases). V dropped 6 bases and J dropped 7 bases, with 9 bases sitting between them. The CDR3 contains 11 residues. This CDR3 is CASSPRGTQYF. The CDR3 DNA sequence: TGTGCCAGCAGCCCTAGGGGGACCCAGTACTTC.

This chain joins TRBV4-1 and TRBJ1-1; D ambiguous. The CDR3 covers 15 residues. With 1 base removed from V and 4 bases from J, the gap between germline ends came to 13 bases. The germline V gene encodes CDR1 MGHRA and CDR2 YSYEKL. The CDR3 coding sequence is TGCGCCAGCAGCCAAGTAAGGATCGGGAGCACTGAAGCTTTCTTT. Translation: CASSQVRIGSTEAFF.

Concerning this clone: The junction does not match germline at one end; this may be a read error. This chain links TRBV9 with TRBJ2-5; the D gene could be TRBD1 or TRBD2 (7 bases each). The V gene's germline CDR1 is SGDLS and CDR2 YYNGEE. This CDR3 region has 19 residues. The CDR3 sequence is CASSRGGSLSGALQETQYF. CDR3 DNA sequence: TGTGCAAGCAGCAGGGGGGGCAGTCTTAGCGGAGCATTACAAGAGACCCAGTACTTC.

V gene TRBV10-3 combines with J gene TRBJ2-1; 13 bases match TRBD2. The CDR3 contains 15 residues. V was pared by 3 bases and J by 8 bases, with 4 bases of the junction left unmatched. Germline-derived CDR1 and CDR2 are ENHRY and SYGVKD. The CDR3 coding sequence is TGTGCCATCAGTGACGGGACTAGCGGGGACTATGAGCAGTTCTTC. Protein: CAISDGTSGDYEQFF.

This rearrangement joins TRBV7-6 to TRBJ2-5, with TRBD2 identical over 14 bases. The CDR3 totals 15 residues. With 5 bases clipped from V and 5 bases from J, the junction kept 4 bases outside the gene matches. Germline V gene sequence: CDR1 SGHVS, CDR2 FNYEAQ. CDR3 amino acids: CASSTTSGGAETQYF. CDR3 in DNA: TGTGCCAGCAGCACGACTAGCGGGGGGGCTGAGACCCAGTACTTC.

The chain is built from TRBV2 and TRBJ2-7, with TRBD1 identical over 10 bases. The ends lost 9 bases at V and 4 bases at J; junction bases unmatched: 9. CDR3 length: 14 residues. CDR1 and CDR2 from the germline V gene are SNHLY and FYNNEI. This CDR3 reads CASETGTGVYEQYV. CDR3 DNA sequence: TGTGCCAGTGAAACCGGGACAGGGGTGTACGAGCAGTACGTC.

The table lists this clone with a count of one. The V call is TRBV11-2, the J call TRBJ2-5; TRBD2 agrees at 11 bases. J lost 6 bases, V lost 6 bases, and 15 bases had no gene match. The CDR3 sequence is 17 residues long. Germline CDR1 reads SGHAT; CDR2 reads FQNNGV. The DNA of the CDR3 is TGTGCCAGCAGGTCATTCGTAACACTAGCGGGAGAGCAGACCCAGTACTTC. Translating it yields CASRSFVTLAGEQTQYF. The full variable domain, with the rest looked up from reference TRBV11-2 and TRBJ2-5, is EAGVAQSPRYKIIEKRQSVAFWCNPISGHATLYWYQQILGQGPKLLIQFQNNGVVDDSQLPKDRFSAERLKGVDSTLKIQPAKLEDSAVYLCASRSFVTLAGEQTQYFGPGTRLLVL.

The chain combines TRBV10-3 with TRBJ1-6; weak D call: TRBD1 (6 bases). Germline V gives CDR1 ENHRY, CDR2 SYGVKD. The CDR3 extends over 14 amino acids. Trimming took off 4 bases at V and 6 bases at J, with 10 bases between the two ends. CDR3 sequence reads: CAISAGHSNSPLHF. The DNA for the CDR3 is TGTGCCATCAGTGCGGGACACAGTAATTCACCCCTCCACTTT.